Listed below are T cell receptor beta chains from one sample, sequenced in a study of OX40 agonist ivuxolimab in advanced cancers. Some clones are missing from TCRdb's copy, which holds only in-frame ones; the method was immunoSEQ multiplex PCR. The sample holds 90,000 to 150,000 clones, approximately 90% seen once. The sample in question was CD4+ or CD8+ T cells sorted from blood, obtained in a trial of the OX40 agonist ivuxolimab. These receptors were taken from an adult with an advanced solid tumor such as melanoma, head and neck, liver or kidney cancer. The CDR3 runs from the conserved cysteine through the conserved F or W. The D gene is left open where the match is weak. The size entry is marked missing in some rows and otherwise reads once, few, many or a size class.

j_gene	v_gene	d_gene	len	abundance	CDR3nt	CDR3aa
TRBJ1-6	TRBV27	TRBD1	16	.	TGTGCCAGCAGTTTATTGGGGACAGGGTATAATTCACCCCTCCACTTT	CASSLLGTGYNSPLHF
TRBJ2-5	TRBV10-3	TRBD1	12	.	TGTGCCATCAGTGGGACAGGGGAGACCCAGTACTTC	CAISGTGETQYF
TRBJ1-5	TRBV30	.	14	.	TGTGCCTGGAGTGTAATCCCGAGCGGACAGCCCCAGCATTTT	CAWSVIPSGQPQHF
TRBJ1-1	TRBV7-3	.	13	.	TGTGCCAGCAGCCCAGGACGGGACACTGAAGCTTTCTTT	CASSPGRDTEAFF
TRBJ1-2	TRBV14	TRBD1	17	.	TGTGCCAGCAGCCTCGGGTCGGACAGGGCCCTATACTATGGCTACACCTTC	CASSLGSDRALYYGYTF
TRBJ1-4	TRBV30	.	13	.	TGTGCCTGGAGTCCCCGGCAGAATGAAAAACTGTTTTTT	CAWSPRQNEKLFF
TRBJ1-3	TRBV11-2	.	14	.	TGTGCCAGCAGCCTAGCGGGACCTGGAAACACCATATATTTT	CASSLAGPGNTIYF
TRBJ1-4	TRBV7-6	.	14	.	TGTGCCAGCAGCTTAACAGGCACTAATGAAAAACTGTTTTTT	CASSLTGTNEKLFF
TRBJ1-2	TRBV28	TRBD1	15	.	TGTGCCAGCAGTCCCCTGAGGGACAGATACTATGGCTACACCTTC	CASSPLRDRYYGYTF
TRBJ2-5	TRBV7-2	TRBD1	16	.	TGTGCCAGCAGCTTAGGCTCGCCAGGGGGACAAGAGACCCAGTACTTC	CASSLGSPGGQETQYF
TRBJ2-7	TRBV6-5	TRBD1	15	once	TGTGCCAGCAGGAGCCCAGGGACAGGGCCCCGCGAGCAGTACTTC	CASRSPGTGPREQYF
TRBJ2-4	TRBV5-1	.	14	once	TGCGCCAGCAGCTTAGGGACTCCCAAAAACATTCAGTACTTC	CASSLGTPKNIQYF
TRBJ2-7	TRBV4-1	TRBD2	18	.	TGCGCCAGCAGCCAACAGACTAGCGGGGGCGCGACCTCCTACGAGCAGTACTTC	CASSQQTSGGATSYEQYF
TRBJ1-6	TRBV4-2	.	16	.	TGTGCCAGCAGCCAAGATATTGGGGGAAGTGGGTCACCCCTCCACTTT	CASSQDIGGSGSPLHF
TRBJ2-1	TRBV2	.	14	few	TGTGCCAGCAGTGGAGGACAGCCCTACAATGAGCAGTTCTTC	CASSGGQPYNEQFF
TRBJ2-7	TRBV4-2	TRBD2	15	.	TGTGCCAGCAGCCACCCAGGGACTACCCCCTACGAGCAGTACTTC	CASSHPGTTPYEQYF
TRBJ1-5	TRBV27	TRBD1	16	once	TGTGCCAGCAGTCCCTGGACAGGGGATAGCAATCAGCCCCAGCATTTT	CASSPWTGDSNQPQHF
TRBJ2-7	TRBV6-6	TRBD2	15	.	TGTGCCAGCACCCGATACGGGGCGGGGGCCTACGAGCAGTACTTC	CASTRYGAGAYEQYF
TRBJ2-5	TRBV5-1	TRBD2	15	.	TGCGCCAGCAGCTTCAGCGGGGGCCCCCAAGAGACCCAGTACTTC	CASSFSGGPQETQYF
TRBJ1-5	TRBV2	.	13	few	TGTGCCAGCAGTCTGACTGGCAATCAGCCCCAGCATTTT	CASSLTGNQPQHF
TRBJ2-6	TRBV7-2	TRBD1	17	.	TGTGCCAGCAGCGCCGGGACAGGGGCTCTTGGGGCCAACGTCCTGACTTTC	CASSAGTGALGANVLTF
TRBJ2-7	TRBV6-5	.	14	.	TGTGCCAGCAGTAGAGGACAACTCTCCTACGAGCAGTACTTC	CASSRGQLSYEQYF
TRBJ1-6	TRBV28	.	15	.	TGTGCCAGCAGTTTGTTGGGGAGGGATAATTCACCCCTCCACTTT	CASSLLGRDNSPLHF
TRBJ2-1	TRBV5-5	TRBD2	14	.	TGTGCCAGCTTCAGGCGGGGGGGCGACAATGAGCAGTTCTTC	CASFRRGGDNEQFF
TRBJ2-7	TRBV21-1	.	13	few	TGTGCCAGCAGCAAAATTGGAGGGAACGAGCAGTACTTC	CASSKIGGNEQYF
TRBJ2-5	TRBV4-1	TRBD2	16	.	TGCGCCAGCAGCCAAGAAGGGACTAGCGGGGGCCAGCTCCAGTACTTC	CASSQEGTSGGQLQYF
TRBJ2-5	TRBV7-6	.	14	.	TGTGCCAGCAGCTTAGTGGGCAGACAAGAGACCCAGTACTTC	CASSLVGRQETQYF
TRBJ2-3	TRBV30	.	15	.	TGTGCCTGGAGTATTCTAGGGTTAGGCGCAGATACGCAGTATTTT	CAWSILGLGADTQYF
TRBJ2-7	TRBV28	.	15	.	TGTGCCAGCCCCCCCCGGGACGGTCGCTCCTACGAGCAGTACTTC	CASPPRDGRSYEQYF
TRBJ2-3	TRBV7-2	TRBD2	15	.	TGTGCCAGCAGCTTAGCGGGACTAGGCGCAGATACGCAGTATTTT	CASSLAGLGADTQYF
TRBJ2-5	TRBV11-2	.	14	.	TGTGCCAGCAGACGTGGACCGAAACGGGAGACCCAGTACTTC	CASRRGPKRETQYF
TRBJ2-3	TRBV18	.	15	.	TGTGCCAGCTCGCCCTCCGGGCTAAGCACAGATACGCAGTATTTT	CASSPSGLSTDTQYF
TRBJ2-3	TRBV28	TRBD2	19	.	TGTGCCAGCAGTTGGACCTGGGCTAGCGGGGCACTAAACACAGATACGCAGTATTTT	CASSWTWASGALNTDTQYF
TRBJ2-5	TRBV28	TRBD2	16	.	TGTGCCAGCAGTCCAAGACTAGCGGGGGCGAGAGAGACCCAGTACTTC	CASSPRLAGARETQYF
TRBJ1-1	TRBV6-5	.	14	.	TGTGCCAGCAGTTATCTAGGGATCGACACTGAAGCTTTCTTT	CASSYLGIDTEAFF
TRBJ2-3	TRBV29-1	TRBD2	14	.	TGCAGCGTTGAAGGACTAGCGGGGACAGATACGCAGTATTTT	CSVEGLAGTDTQYF
TRBJ2-7	TRBV5-1	.	12	.	TGCGCCAGCAGCTTTCAGGGATACGAGCAGTACTTC	CASSFQGYEQYF
TRBJ2-2	TRBV10-1	.	14	.	TGCGCCAGCAGTGAAAGCCAACCCACCGGGGAGCTGTTTTTT	CASSESQPTGELFF
TRBJ1-5	TRBV2	.	14	.	TGTGCCAGCAGTGAACGGATTCGCAATCAGCCCCAGCATTTT	CASSERIRNQPQHF
TRBJ2-2	TRBV7-2	.	15	.	TGTGCCAGCAGCTTAGGCCTTAAAACCACCGGGGAGCTGTTTTTT	CASSLGLKTTGELFF
TRBJ2-7	TRBV6-5	.	12	.	TGTGCCAGCAGTACAGGGTTCTACGAGCAGTACTTC	CASSTGFYEQYF
TRBJ2-7	TRBV7-2	.	12	.	TGTGCCAGCAGCCCATCCATCTACGAGCAGTACTTC	CASSPSIYEQYF
TRBJ2-4	TRBV5-4	TRBD2	14	.	TGTGCCAGCAGTTCTAGCGGGGGGGCCGACATTCAGTACTTC	CASSSSGGADIQYF
TRBJ2-3	TRBV5-4	.	14	.	TGTGCCAGCAGCTTTAATCAGTTTACAGATACGCAGTATTTT	CASSFNQFTDTQYF
TRBJ1-2	TRBV28	.	14	.	TGTGCCAGCAGCGCTGGACGGACAGACTATGGCTACACCTTC	CASSAGRTDYGYTF
TRBJ2-7	TRBV28	.	15	.	TGTGCCAGCAGTGGTGGGGGTTTAACGGGCTACGAGCAGTACTTC	CASSGGGLTGYEQYF
TRBJ1-3	TRBV6-5	.	11	.	TGTGCCAGCAGTTACAGAAACACCATATATTTT	CASSYRNTIYF
TRBJ1-5	TRBV19	.	16	.	TGTGCCAGTAGTTCTGGGGCGGGGGGTAGCAATCAGCCCCAGCATTTT	CASSSGAGGSNQPQHF
TRBJ1-3	TRBV7-2	.	14	.	TGTGCCAGCAGCTTAGGAGGGTTTGGAAACACCATATATTTT	CASSLGGFGNTIYF
TRBJ2-3	TRBV7-8	.	13	.	TGTGCCAGCAGCTTAGGCTCTCGGGATACGCAGTATTTT	CASSLGSRDTQYF
TRBJ2-7	TRBV18	TRBD2	14	once	TGTGCCAGCTCACCACCGGGCGGGGGTAAAGTGCAGTACTTC	CASSPPGGGKVQYF
TRBJ2-1	TRBV4-3	TRBD2	19	.	TGCGCCAGCAGCCAAGATAGCGCTAGCGGGGGGGCAGGTGGCAATGAGCAGTTCTTC	CASSQDSASGGAGGNEQFF
TRBJ2-7	TRBV2	.	14	.	TGTGCCAGCAAACGACAGGCTAGCTCCTACGAGCAGTACTTC	CASKRQASSYEQYF
TRBJ2-7	TRBV10-3	TRBD1	14	.	TGTGCCATCAGCTGGACAGGGGGCATCGACGAGCAGTACTTC	CAISWTGGIDEQYF
TRBJ2-1	TRBV6-4	TRBD1	15	.	TGTGCCAGCAGTGACGGACAGGGGGCGAGGGATGAGCAGTTCTTC	CASSDGQGARDEQFF
TRBJ2-1	TRBV5-6	TRBD2	18	.	TGTGCCAGCAGCTTGGAAAGGCTAGCGGGGGGTCTCTACAATGAGCAGTTCTTC	CASSLERLAGGLYNEQFF
TRBJ2-7	TRBV7-2	.	15	.	TGTGCCAGCTCCCTGAAGGGGGGGCGCTCCTACGAGCAGTACTTC	CASSLKGGRSYEQYF